The 21 T cell receptor beta chains presented below share a single source sample, sequenced in a study of CD8+ T cells in alopecia areata. RNA extraction and reverse transcription yielded cDNA as sequencing template. This table comes from immunoSEQ multiplex PCR, and its TCRdb copy is limited to in-frame clones, with some not included. The data contain around 140,000 clones, 87% of them seen just once; the ten biggest clones take up around 16%. This specimen was CD8+ T cells sorted from blood, taken at week 0. The receptors originated from a human donor with alopecia areata.

This CDR3 reads CASSYISPLVGYEQYF. The CDR3 region has the DNA TGTGCCAGCAGCTACATTTCCCCGCTGGTGGGCTACGAGCAGTACTTC. V is TRBV5-6 and J is TRBJ2-7; D not certain. Trimming removed 3 bases at V and 3 bases at J, with 19 bases between. The germline gives CDR1 SGHDT, CDR2 YYEEEE. The CDR3 sequence is 16 residues long.

V usage is TRBV6-1 and J usage is TRBJ1-1, with TRBD1 matching 8 bases. V was clipped by 4 bases and J by 10 bases; unmatched bases: 5. In germline, CDR1 is MNHNS, CDR2 SASEGT. This CDR3 region has 12 residues. CDR3 region: CASSVLDRGAFF. The CDR3 DNA sequence: TGTGCCAGCAGTGTCCTAGACAGGGGAGCTTTCTTT.

This chain uses TRBV29-1 with TRBJ2-7, with D tentatively TRBD2 (6 bases). The germline V and J ends were trimmed by 4 bases and 6 bases, with 10 bases remaining between them. Germline-derived CDR1 and CDR2 are SQVTM and ANQGSEA. CDR3 length equals 11 residues. In nucleotides, the CDR3 is TGCAGCGTTGCGGAGGGTGGCGAGCAGTACTTC. It yields the protein CSVAEGGEQYF.

The V and J genes are TRBV27 and TRBJ2-7; D might be TRBD2 (6 bases). CDR1 and CDR2 from the germline V gene are MNHEY and SMNVEV (reference sequence). The V end lost 2 bases, the J end lost 2 bases, and 7 bases lay between the germline ends. The CDR3 covers 13 residues. The CDR3 reads CASSLPGAYEQYF. CDR3 nucleotides: TGTGCCAGCAGTTTACCGGGGGCCTACGAGCAGTACTTC.

This chain uses TRBV9 with TRBJ1-1; the match to TRBD1 covers 9 bases. The CDR3 runs to 16 residues. J gave up 0 bases and V 3 bases, and 6 bases lay outside the gene matches. CDR1 is SGDLS, CDR2 YYNGEE, per germline. CDR3 sequence: CASSGTGAILNTEAFF. CDR3 in DNA: TGTGCCAGCAGCGGGACAGGGGCCATCCTGAACACTGAAGCTTTCTTT.

As for this clone: Other nucleotide sequences in the sample specify the same CDR3. The gene calls are TRBV6-5 and TRBJ2-3; 8 nucleotides line up with TRBD2. CDR1 is MNHEY and CDR2 is SVGAGI in the germline V gene. With V trimmed by 6 bases and J by 3 bases, 8 bases remained unmatched. The CDR3 has 15 residues. This CDR3 is CASRAGLAGTDTQYF. CDR3 nucleotides: TGTGCCAGCAGAGCCGGACTAGCTGGTACAGATACGCAGTATTTT.

The chain links TRBV6-4 to TRBJ2-7, with a possible D match to TRBD2 (6 bases). The CDR3 consists of 11 residues. Trimming left V 6 bases short and J 12 bases short, with 15 bases between. Germline-derived CDR1 and CDR2 are MRHNA and SNTAGT. The CDR3 DNA follows: TGTGCCAGCAGCGACGGAGGGAAGGTGTACTTC. Residues: CASSDGGKVYF.

V gene TRBV7-9 combines with J gene TRBJ2-3; D not certain. CDR1 SEHNR and CDR2 FQNEAQ come from the germline V gene (reference sequence). Trimming stripped 0 bases from V and 8 bases from J, with 9 bases between. There are 13 residues in the CDR3. This CDR3 reads CASSLALDATQYF. CDR3 DNA sequence: TGTGCCAGCAGCTTAGCGCTAGATGCTACGCAGTATTTT.

This chain uses TRBV7-6 with TRBJ2-1, with D perhaps TRBD1 (5 bases). Looked up from germline, CDR1 is SGHVS and CDR2 is FNYEAQ. CDR3 length: 14 amino acids. V was clipped by 5 bases and J by 5 bases, with 13 bases between them. The CDR3 region is CASSVGLGHNEQFF. CDR3 DNA sequence: TGTGCCAGCAGCGTAGGTTTGGGGCACAATGAGCAGTTCTTC.

V and J are TRBV10-3 and TRBJ2-7, with 8 bases that match TRBD1. Germline CDR1 reads ENHRY; CDR2 reads SYGVKD. V shed 2 bases and J 2 bases; nucleotides not matched to a gene: 11. CDR3 length: 17 amino acids. The CDR3 sequence: CAISEPGTGGRAYEQYF. The CDR3 DNA is TGTGCCATCAGTGAGCCGGGAACAGGGGGAAGGGCCTACGAGCAGTACTTC.

This chain connects TRBV29-1 to TRBJ1-2; no reliable D call. V was pared by 1 base and J by 1 base, with 7 bases between. The CDR3 loop spans 13 amino acids. CDR1 is SQVTM and CDR2 is ANQGSEA in the germline V gene. DNA of the CDR3: TGCAGCGTTGAAGGCCCGGGTAACTATGGCTACACCTTC. The encoded protein is CSVEGPGNYGYTF.

This clone has only one observation. This sequence joins TRBV14 and TRBJ2-7; 9 bases agree with TRBD2. The CDR3 contains 18 residues. Germline loops: CDR1 SGHDN, CDR2 FVKESK. Trimming removed 1 base from V and 5 bases from J; junction bases left unmatched: 15. The CDR3 DNA reads as TGTGCCAGCAGCCAAGGCCCTGAGGCGGGAGGGAAAGGAGACGAGCAGTACTTC. Protein product: CASSQGPEAGGKGDEQYF.

This chain joins TRBV6-5 and TRBJ2-3, with D maybe TRBD2 (5 bases). Between the trimmed V and J ends, which lost 7 bases and 2 bases, there was a span of 13 bases. Germline V gene sequence: CDR1 MNHEY, CDR2 SVGAGI. CDR3 length equals 14 residues. The chain's CDR3 is CASKNGGLTDTQYF. The CDR3 region has the DNA TGTGCCAGCAAGAACGGCGGACTCACAGATACGCAGTATTTT.

V usage is TRBV5-4 and J usage is TRBJ2-7; D possibly corresponds to TRBD1 (6 bases). Trimming took off 3 bases at V and 1 base at J, with 17 bases between the two ends. The CDR3 contains 16 residues. Germline CDR1 reads SGHNT; CDR2 reads YYREEE (reference sequence). The CDR3 protein is CASSSSRGPGSYEQYF. The CDR3 coding sequence is TGTGCCAGCAGCTCCAGCAGGGGCCCGGGATCCTACGAGCAGTACTTC. The variable domain in full, completed from reference TRBV5-4 and TRBJ2-7, reads ETGVTQSPTHLIKTRGQQVTLRCSSQSGHNTVSWYQQALGQGPQFIFQYYREEENGRGNFPPRFSGLQFPNYSSELNVNALELDDSALYLCASSSSRGPGSYEQYFGPGTRLTVT.

J is TRBJ2-1 and V is TRBV5-1, with D maybe TRBD2 (5 bases). There are 16 residues in the CDR3. From germline, CDR1 is SGHRS and CDR2 YFSETQ. Trimming removed 0 bases at V and 7 bases at J, with 17 bases between. CDR3 sequence: CASSLGPAPGVNEQFF. CDR3 bases: TGCGCCAGCAGCTTGGGGCCAGCGCCCGGGGTGAATGAGCAGTTCTTC.

The J gene is TRBJ1-2, the V gene TRBV7-9, with D maybe TRBD1 (6 bases). The germline V gene encodes CDR1 SEHNR and CDR2 FQNEAQ (reference sequence). The V and J ends lost 4 bases and 3 bases respectively, with 12 bases between them. The CDR3 covers 14 residues. CDR3 nucleotide sequence: TGTGCCAGCAGCTCCATGCGGACAGACTATGGCTACACCTTC. Translating it yields CASSSMRTDYGYTF.

J is TRBJ1-2 and V is TRBV5-4, with D possibly being TRBD1 (6 bases). V dropped 1 base and J dropped 3 bases, with 19 bases sitting between them. CDR3 length equals 17 residues. Germline CDR1 and CDR2: SGHNT and YYREEE (reference sequence). The CDR3 DNA reads TGTGCCAGCAGCTTGTGGCGGGGGCGAGACGGAGACTATGGCTACACCTTC. Translating it yields CASSLWRGRDGDYGYTF. Full variable domain (missing parts from reference TRBV5-4 and TRBJ1-2): ETGVTQSPTHLIKTRGQQVTLRCSSQSGHNTVSWYQQALGQGPQFIFQYYREEENGRGNFPPRFSGLQFPNYSSELNVNALELDDSALYLCASSLWRGRDGDYGYTFGSGTRLTVV.

In the case of this clone: A junction end diverges from the germline sequence, so it may reflect a read error. The rearrangement joins TRBV7-7 to TRBJ2-1, with D hard to call. Germline V gene lookup returns CDR1 SSHAT and CDR2 FNYEAQ (reference sequence). The CDR3 contains 16 residues. Here the CDR3 reads CASSLGWTYPYNEQFF. The CDR3 nucleotides are TGTGCTAGCAGCTTAGGTTGGACGTACCCCTACAATGAGCAGTTCTTC.

The chain is built from TRBV29-1 and TRBJ2-1; 10 bases fit TRBD2. The V gene's germline CDR1 is SQVTM and CDR2 ANQGSEA. There are 14 residues in the CDR3. V shed 3 bases and J 5 bases; nucleotides not matched to a gene: 4. CDR3 region: CSVDPSGGNNEQFF. The DNA for the CDR3 is TGCAGCGTTGATCCTAGCGGGGGTAACAATGAGCAGTTCTTC.

The gene calls are TRBV29-1 and TRBJ2-1, with D possibly being TRBD2 (6 bases). V lost 2 bases to trimming and J lost 4 bases, with 15 bases between them. The CDR3 has 15 residues. Germline CDR1 SQVTM, CDR2 ANQGSEA. CDR3: CSVERSGEPYNEQFF. In DNA form, the CDR3 reads TGCAGCGTTGAACGGTCGGGGGAACCTTACAATGAGCAGTTCTTC.

V usage is TRBV30 and J usage is TRBJ2-7; a weak D match, TRBD1 (6 bases). Looked up from germline, CDR1 is GTSNPN and CDR2 is SVGIG (reference sequence). The CDR3 contains 12 residues. Trimming cost V 2 bases and J 3 bases, with 8 bases left between them. The CDR3 DNA is TGTGCCTGGAGTTCGGACAGCTACGAGCAGTACTTC. The encoded protein is CAWSSDSYEQYF.